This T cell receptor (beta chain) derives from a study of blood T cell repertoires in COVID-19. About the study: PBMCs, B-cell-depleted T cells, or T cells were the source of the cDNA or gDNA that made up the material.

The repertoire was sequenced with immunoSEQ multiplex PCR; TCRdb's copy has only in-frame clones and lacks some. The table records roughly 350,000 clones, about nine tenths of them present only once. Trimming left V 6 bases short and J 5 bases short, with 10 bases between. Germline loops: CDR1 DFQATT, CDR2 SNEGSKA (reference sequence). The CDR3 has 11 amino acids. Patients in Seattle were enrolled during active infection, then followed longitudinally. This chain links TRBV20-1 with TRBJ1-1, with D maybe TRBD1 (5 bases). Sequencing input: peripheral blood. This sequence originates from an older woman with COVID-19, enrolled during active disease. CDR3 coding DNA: TGCAGTGCAAACAAGGGGACTGAAGCTTTCTTT. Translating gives CSANKGTEAFF.